The 10 T cell receptor beta chains below all came from one sample that was sequenced in a study of shared clonotypes between healthy human individuals. Profiling relied on immunoSEQ multiplex PCR, and the TCRdb table lists in-frame clones only, not all of them. The table lists hundreds of thousands of clones, 85% to 95% of them singletons. The naive CD8 fraction comprised CD45RO-negative cells positively selected for CCR7 and excluded terminally differentiated effector memory CD45RA+ cells. Sequenced: naive CD8+ T cells sorted from blood. These receptors were taken from a woman in her 30s in good health.

J is TRBJ2-1 and V is TRBV4-1; TRBD2 matches 7 bases. CDR1 is MGHRA and CDR2 is YSYEKL in the germline V gene. V shed 0 bases and J 6 bases; nucleotides not matched to a gene: 8. This CDR3 spans 16 amino acids. CDR3 sequence: CASSQEWSAGANEQFF. Here the CDR3 DNA reads TGCGCCAGCAGCCAAGAGTGGTCGGCGGGAGCCAATGAGCAGTTCTTC.

The rearrangement links TRBV11-2 to TRBJ1-2; D unresolved. The CDR3 has 14 amino acids. Looked up from germline, CDR1 is SGHAT and CDR2 is FQNNGV. Trimming stripped 7 bases from V and 2 bases from J, with 14 bases between. Here the CDR3 reads CASTPAGRNYGYTF. CDR3 DNA: TGTGCCAGCACCCCCGCGGGCAGAAACTATGGCTACACCTTC.

The V gene is TRBV28, the J gene TRBJ2-1; D is unresolved. This CDR3 has 11 amino acids. Germline values: CDR1 MDHEN, CDR2 SYDVKM. V lost 10 bases and J 5 bases, leaving 9 bases between the germline ends. The CDR3: CATQEDNEQFF. DNA of the CDR3: TGTGCCACCCAGGAAGACAATGAGCAGTTCTTC.

The V gene is TRBV2, the J gene TRBJ2-1; 7 bases map to TRBD2. J gave up 6 bases and V 6 bases, and 2 bases lay outside the gene matches. There are 12 residues in the CDR3. Germline V gene lookup returns CDR1 SNHLY and CDR2 FYNNEI. The CDR3 nucleotides are TGTGCCAGCAGGGGGAGGGGCAATGAGCAGTTCTTC. Its translation is CASRGRGNEQFF.

The chain is built from TRBV5-6 and TRBJ2-7; no clear D. The CDR3 consists of 13 residues. Per germline, CDR1 SGHDT and CDR2 YYEEEE. Trimming shortened V by 2 bases and J by 6 bases, and 12 bases separated the two germline ends. CDR3 nucleotides: TGTGCCAGCAGCTTTGTCTCAGGTCCCGAGCAGTACTTC. Encoded protein: CASSFVSGPEQYF.

The genes are TRBV12-5 and TRBJ2-1; D may be TRBD1 or TRBD2 (6 bases each). CDR1 is LGHNT and CDR2 is FRNRAP in the germline V gene. The CDR3 runs to 17 residues. V was pared by 6 bases and J by 2 bases, with 20 bases between. CDR3 bases: TGTGCTAGTGGGAAGACTAGGGGGAGGAGCCCCTACAATGAGCAGTTCTTC. Amino acids: CASGKTRGRSPYNEQFF. Using reference TRBV12-5 and TRBJ2-1 for the parts outside the CDR3, the full variable domain is DARVTQTPRHKVTEMGQEVTMRCQPILGHNTVFWYRQTMMQGLELLAYFRNRAPLDDSGMPKDRFSAEMPDATLATLKIQPSEPRDSAVYFCASGKTRGRSPYNEQFFGPGTRLTVL.

This clone has a handful of counts. The V gene is TRBV28, the J gene TRBJ1-5, with D uncertain. The V gene's germline CDR1 is MDHEN and CDR2 SYDVKM. V was pared by 3 bases and J by 5 bases, with 11 bases between. This CDR3 comprises 14 residues. CDR3 DNA: TGTGCCAGCAGTTTTGGTGTCAATTATCAGCCCCAGCATTTT. The encoded protein is CASSFGVNYQPQHF. Complete variable domain (other parts from reference TRBV28 and TRBJ1-5): DVKVTQSSRYLVKRTGEKVFLECVQDMDHENMFWYRQDPGLGLRLIYFSYDVKMKEKGDIPEGYSVSREKKERFSLILESASTNQTSMYLCASSFGVNYQPQHFGDGTRLSIL.

The J gene is TRBJ2-7, the V gene TRBV7-9; 7 nucleotides line up with TRBD1. The CDR3 sequence is 16 residues long. Germline CDR1 is SEHNR and CDR2 is FQNEAQ (reference sequence). Trimming at V came to 5 bases and at J to 4 bases, leaving 14 bases not matched to a gene. The CDR3, as DNA: TGTGCCAGCAGCCCGAGAACGGGGACAGCCCCATACGAGCAGTACTTC. Translated: CASSPRTGTAPYEQYF.

V usage is TRBV19 and J usage is TRBJ2-5; tentatively, D is TRBD1 (5 bases). The CDR3 contains 14 residues. Trimming stripped 2 bases from V and 5 bases from J, with 12 bases between. Germline V gene data show CDR1 as LNHDA and CDR2 as SQIVND (reference sequence). As DNA, the CDR3 is TGTGCCAGTAGTATACACAGGTCCGGGGAGACCCAGTACTTC. Amino acids: CASSIHRSGETQYF.

This clone was found once. The rearrangement joins TRBV27 to TRBJ2-5; 8 bases align to TRBD1. The end of the DNA aligns better with TRBJ2-7, so the J call may be wrong. Germline V CDR1 and CDR2: MNHEY, SMNVEV (reference sequence). The CDR3 sequence is 14 residues long. In DNA form, the CDR3 reads TGTGCCAGCAGTGTGCAGGGGGCAAGCTACGAGCAGTACTTC. This encodes CASSVQGASYEQYF.